The next 3 T cell receptor beta chains were all read from a single sample in a study of patients and donors after allogeneic stem cell transplantation (dated by TCRdb to the early 2020s). Library generation was performed with RT-PCR. TCRdb lists the instrument as NextSeq 550. TCRdb reprocessing: public reads trimmed at Q25 with fastp, clones called with MiXCR, in-frame beta chains kept. Records with the same CDR3 protein are collapsed into one entry carrying the most frequent genes and DNA. The sample table contains around 25,000 distinct CDR3 sequences; only one count was recorded for approximately 39% of them. The leading ten clones occupy just under 80% of the sample. The sample taken for sequencing was blood, either unsorted or a sorted T cell fraction (not recorded which). The source of these receptors is a human donor who was either an allogeneic HSCT recipient or a stem cell or donor lymphocyte infusion donor (not recorded which). It is not recorded whose cells these are; they may come from a transplant donor.

The chain employs TRBV28 and TRBJ2-7, with 12 bases matching TRBD2. Germline values: CDR1 MDHEN, CDR2 SYDVKM. V lost 5 bases and J lost 2; bases outside the gene matches: 4. The CDR3 consists of 15 residues. The CDR3: CASSPASGRAYEQYF. The CDR3 region has the DNA TGTGCCAGCAGTCCTGCTAGCGGGAGGGCCTACGAGCAGTACTTC. Variable domain in full (rest from reference TRBV28 and TRBJ2-7): DVKVTQSSRYLVKRTGEKVFLECVQDMDHENMFWYRQDPGLGLRLIYFSYDVKMKEKGDIPEGYSVSREKKERFSLILESASTNQTSMYLCASSPASGRAYEQYFGPGTRLTVT.

The V and J genes are TRBV29-1 and TRBJ1-1; no clear D gene. Between the trimmed V and J ends, which lost 7 bases and 6 bases, there was a span of 12 bases. This CDR3 is built from 11 residues. Germline CDR1 SQVTM, CDR2 ANQGSEA. The CDR3 DNA is TGCAGCGATCTGGGCCCTCCTGAAGCTTTCTTT. The encoded protein is CSDLGPPEAFF.

The V call is TRBV6-5, the J call TRBJ1-2, with 8 bases fitting TRBD1. Unmatched junction bases numbered 6, after V lost 2 bases and J lost 7 bases. The CDR3 runs 14 residues. CDR1 and CDR2 from the germline V gene are MNHEY and SVGAGI. The CDR3 here is CASSYGSRGPGYTF. CDR3 in DNA: TGTGCCAGCAGTTACGGGAGCAGGGGGCCTGGCTACACCTTC.